This T cell receptor beta chain emerged from a study of blood T cell repertoires in COVID-19. In the study overall: The United States, Italy and Spain provided the acute and convalescent COVID-19 samples. The analysed material was cDNA or gDNA that came from T cells, B-cell-depleted T cells, or PBMCs.

V shed 1 base and J shed 10 bases, with 26 bases lying between them. Germline CDR1 reads LNHDA; CDR2 reads SQIVND (reference sequence). The CDR3 has 19 residues. A Seattle source enrolled patients during active infection and followed them longitudinally. Original processing notes: Nucleated cell counts were estimated from reference gene primer amplification. Profiling relied on immunoSEQ multiplex PCR, and the TCRdb table lists in-frame clones only, not all of them. That table gives V, J and clone size, and the DNA gave D and trimming. The sample has 80,000 to 100,000 clones; around 88% are singletons.

The chain combines TRBV19 with TRBJ1-6, with D maybe TRBD1 (6 bases). The TCR comes from a man aged 50 to 59 with COVID-19, enrolled during active disease. The sequencing input was peripheral blood. The CDR3, as DNA: TGTGCCAGTAGTATAGTGTCACCCCCTTCGGGGGGCAATGACTCACCCCTCCACTTT. Protein: CASSIVSPPSGGNDSPLHF.